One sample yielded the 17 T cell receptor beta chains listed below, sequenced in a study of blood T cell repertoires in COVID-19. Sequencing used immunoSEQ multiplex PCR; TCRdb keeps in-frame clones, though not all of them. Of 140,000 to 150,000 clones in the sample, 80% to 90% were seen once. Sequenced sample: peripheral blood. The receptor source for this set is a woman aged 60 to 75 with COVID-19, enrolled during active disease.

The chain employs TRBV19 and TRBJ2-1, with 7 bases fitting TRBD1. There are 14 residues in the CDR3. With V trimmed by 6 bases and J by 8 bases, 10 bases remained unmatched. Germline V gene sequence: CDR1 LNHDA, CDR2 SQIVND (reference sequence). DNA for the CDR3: TGTGCCAGTAGCAGACCAGGGGGAATGCATGAGCAGTTCTTC. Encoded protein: CASSRPGGMHEQFF. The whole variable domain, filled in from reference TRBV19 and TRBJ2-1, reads DGGITQSPKYLFRKEGQNVTLSCEQNLNHDAMYWYRQDPGQGLRLIYYSQIVNDFQKGDIAEGYSVSREKKESFPLTVTSAQKNPTAFYLCASSRPGGMHEQFFGPGTRLTVL.

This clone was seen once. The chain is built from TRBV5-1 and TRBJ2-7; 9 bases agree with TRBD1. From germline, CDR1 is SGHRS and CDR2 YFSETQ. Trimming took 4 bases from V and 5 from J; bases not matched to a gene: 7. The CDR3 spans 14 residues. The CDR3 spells CASSTGQGTDEQYF. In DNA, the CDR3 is TGCGCCAGCAGCACGGGACAGGGAACCGACGAGCAGTACTTC.

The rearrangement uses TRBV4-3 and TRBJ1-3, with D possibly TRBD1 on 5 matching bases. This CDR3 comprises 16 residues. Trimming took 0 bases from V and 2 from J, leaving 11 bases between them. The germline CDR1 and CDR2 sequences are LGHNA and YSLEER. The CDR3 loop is CASSQDRGSPGNTIYF. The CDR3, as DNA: TGCGCCAGCAGCCAAGATCGGGGGTCGCCTGGAAACACCATATATTTT.

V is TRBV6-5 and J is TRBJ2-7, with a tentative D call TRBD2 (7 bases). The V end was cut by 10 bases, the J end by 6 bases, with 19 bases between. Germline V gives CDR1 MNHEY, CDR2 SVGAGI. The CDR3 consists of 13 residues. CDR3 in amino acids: CATSGGFRIEQYF. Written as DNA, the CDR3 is TGTGCCACCTCGGGGGGCTTTAGAATCGAGCAGTACTTC.

The CDR3 coding sequence is TGTGCCAGCAGCCTAGCGGGATCCTACAATGAGCAGTTCTTC. Translation: CASSLAGSYNEQFF. V and J are TRBV7-3 and TRBJ2-1; 9 bases are a match to TRBD2. CDR3 length: 14 amino acids. Trimming removed 5 bases from V and 1 base from J; junction bases left unmatched: 0. Germline V lookup: CDR1 SGHTA, CDR2 FQGTGA.

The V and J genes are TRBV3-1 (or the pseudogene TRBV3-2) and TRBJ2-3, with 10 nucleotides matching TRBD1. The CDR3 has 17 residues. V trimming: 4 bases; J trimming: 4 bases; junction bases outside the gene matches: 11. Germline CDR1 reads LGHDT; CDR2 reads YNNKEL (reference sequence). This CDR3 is CASSPPIEGQGPDTQYF. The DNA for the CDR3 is TGTGCCAGCAGCCCACCGATCGAGGGACAGGGGCCAGATACGCAGTATTTT.

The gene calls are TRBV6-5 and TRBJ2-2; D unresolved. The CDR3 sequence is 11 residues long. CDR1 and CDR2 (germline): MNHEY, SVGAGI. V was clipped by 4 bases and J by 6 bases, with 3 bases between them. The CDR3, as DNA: TGTGCCAGCAGTTCGGCCGGGGAGCTGTTTTTT. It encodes CASSSAGELFF.

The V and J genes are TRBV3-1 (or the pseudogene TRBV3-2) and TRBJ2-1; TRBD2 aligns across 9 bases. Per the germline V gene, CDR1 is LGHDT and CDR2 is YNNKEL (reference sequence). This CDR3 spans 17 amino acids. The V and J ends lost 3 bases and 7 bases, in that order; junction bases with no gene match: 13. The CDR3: CASSHTSGGGAWNEQFF. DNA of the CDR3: TGTGCCAGCAGCCATACAAGTGGCGGGGGGGCTTGGAATGAGCAGTTCTTC.

The chain's CDR3 is CASSERTGGWYGYTF. The CDR3 bases are TGTGCCAGCAGTGAGAGGACAGGGGGCTGGTATGGCTACACCTTC. The chain employs TRBV27 and TRBJ1-2; 11 nucleotides line up with TRBD1. This CDR3 contains 15 residues. The trim removed 5 bases at V and 5 bases at J, leaving 7 bases unmatched. The germline V gene encodes CDR1 MNHEY and CDR2 SMNVEV (reference sequence).

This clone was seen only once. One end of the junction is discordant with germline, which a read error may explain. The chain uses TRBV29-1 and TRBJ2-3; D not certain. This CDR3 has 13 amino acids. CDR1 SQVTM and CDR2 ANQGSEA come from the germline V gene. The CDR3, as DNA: TGCAGCGTTGAAATCGTTAGCAAAGATACGCAGTATTTT. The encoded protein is CSVEIVSKDTQYF.

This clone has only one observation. CDR3 in DNA: TGTGCCAGCAGCGTACAGGGGCTTAATGAAAAACTGTTTTTT. Its protein product is CASSVQGLNEKLFF. V and J are TRBV7-9 and TRBJ1-4, with 7 bases identical to TRBD1. The CDR3 contains 14 residues. The trim removed 5 bases at V and 4 bases at J, leaving 4 bases unmatched. Germline CDR1 is SEHNR and CDR2 is FQNEAQ (reference sequence).

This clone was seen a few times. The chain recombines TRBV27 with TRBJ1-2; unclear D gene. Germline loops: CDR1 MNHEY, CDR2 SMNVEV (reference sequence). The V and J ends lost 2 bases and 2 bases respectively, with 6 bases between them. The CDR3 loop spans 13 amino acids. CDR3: CASSLTGNYGYTF. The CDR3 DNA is TGTGCCAGCAGTTTAACGGGGAACTATGGCTACACCTTC.

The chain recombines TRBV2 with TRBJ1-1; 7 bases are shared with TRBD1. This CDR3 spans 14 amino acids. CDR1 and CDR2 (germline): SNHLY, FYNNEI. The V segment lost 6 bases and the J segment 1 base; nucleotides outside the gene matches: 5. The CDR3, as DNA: TGTGCCAGCAGGGGATGGACAGGGAACACTGAAGCTTTCTTT. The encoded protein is CASRGWTGNTEAFF.

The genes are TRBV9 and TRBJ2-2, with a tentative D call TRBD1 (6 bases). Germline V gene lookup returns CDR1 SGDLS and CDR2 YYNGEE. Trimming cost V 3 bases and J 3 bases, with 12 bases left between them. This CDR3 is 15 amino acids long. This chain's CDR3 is CASSDRARDTGELFF. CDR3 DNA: TGTGCCAGCAGCGACAGGGCTCGAGACACCGGGGAGCTGTTTTTT.

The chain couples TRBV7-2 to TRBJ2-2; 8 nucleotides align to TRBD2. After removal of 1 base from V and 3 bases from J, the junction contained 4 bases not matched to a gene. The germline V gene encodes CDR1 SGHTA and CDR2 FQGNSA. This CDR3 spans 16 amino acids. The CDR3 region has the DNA TGTGCCAGCAGCTTAGGGGGGACTAGTCACACCGGGGAGCTGTTTTTT. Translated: CASSLGGTSHTGELFF.

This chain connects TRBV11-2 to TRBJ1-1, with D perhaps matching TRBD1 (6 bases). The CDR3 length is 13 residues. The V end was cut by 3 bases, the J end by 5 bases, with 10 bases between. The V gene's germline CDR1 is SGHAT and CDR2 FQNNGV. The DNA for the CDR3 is TGTGCCAGCAGCTTGAGTCAGGGGACTGAAGCTTTCTTT. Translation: CASSLSQGTEAFF.

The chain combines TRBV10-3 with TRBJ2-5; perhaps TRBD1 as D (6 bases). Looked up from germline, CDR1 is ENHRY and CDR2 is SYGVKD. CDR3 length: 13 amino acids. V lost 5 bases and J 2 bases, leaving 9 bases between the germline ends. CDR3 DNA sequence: TGTGCCATCAGTCCGAGGGGGCAAGAGACCCAGTACTTC. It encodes CAISPRGQETQYF.